This is a list of T cell receptor beta chains from one sample in a study of technical replicates of blood from several donors. Some clones are missing from TCRdb's copy, which holds only in-frame ones; the method was immunoSEQ multiplex PCR. Here the sample spans more than 75,000 clones, 90% to 96% being singletons. The sequenced material came from T cells isolated from PBMCs. These receptors came from a human donor in good health. Both conserved end residues are part of each CDR3. The D gene is left open where the match is weak. Some rows mark clone size as missing; the rest say once, few, many or name a class of expanded clone.

TRBV7-8	once	TRBJ2-3	.	CASSPLGATDTQYF	TGTGCCAGCAGCCCCCTGGGGGCCACAGATACGCAGTATTTT
TRBV9	.	TRBJ2-3	TRBD2	CASSASGNTDTQYF	TGTGCCAGCAGCGCCAGCGGGAACACAGATACGCAGTATTTT
TRBV5-4	.	TRBJ1-2	.	CASNRGGTYGYTF	TGTGCCAGCAACCGGGGGGGGACCTATGGCTACACCTTC
TRBV10-1	.	TRBJ2-1	TRBD2	CASSERREGPYNEQFF	TGCGCCAGCAGTGAGAGACGGGAGGGCCCATACAATGAGCAGTTCTTC
TRBV9	.	TRBJ2-1	TRBD1	CASSGRQGSNNEQFF	TGTGCCAGCAGCGGTCGACAGGGCTCCAACAATGAGCAGTTCTTC
TRBV28	.	TRBJ2-1	.	CASSLFAQFYEQFF	TGTGCCAGCAGTTTATTCGCCCAGTTCTATGAGCAGTTCTTC
TRBV6-5	.	TRBJ2-7	TRBD1	CASSYGQGNFYEQYF	TGTGCCAGCAGTTACGGACAGGGTAATTTCTACGAGCAGTACTTC
TRBV7-9	.	TRBJ1-1	.	CASRYYGQSYTEAFF	TGTGCCAGCAGGTACTACGGACAGTCTTACACTGAAGCTTTCTTT
TRBV5-8	.	TRBJ2-7	.	CASSLVMGGGYEQYF	TGTGCCAGCAGCTTGGTTATGGGAGGAGGCTACGAGCAGTACTTC
TRBV7-9	.	TRBJ1-1	.	CASSLGATEAFF	TGTGCCAGCAGCTTAGGCGCTACCGAAGCTTTCTTT
TRBV6-6	.	TRBJ2-1	TRBD2	CASTSAAAGDSNEQFF	TGTGCCAGCACCTCCGCGGCAGCGGGAGACTCGAATGAGCAGTTCTTC
TRBV19	.	TRBJ1-2	.	CASTPQGNYGYTF	TGTGCCAGTACCCCCCAGGGCAACTATGGCTACACCTTC
TRBV7-9	.	TRBJ2-2	TRBD1	CASSLPGQGRTGELFF	TGTGCCAGCAGCTTGCCCGGACAGGGGAGGACCGGGGAGCTGTTTTTT
TRBV5-1	.	TRBJ1-1	.	CASSLGLGGNTEAFF	TGCGCCAGCAGCTTGGGTTTGGGGGGGAACACTGAAGCTTTCTTT
TRBV11-2	.	TRBJ2-7	.	CASSLLGGEQYF	TGTGCCAGCAGCTTATTAGGGGGCGAGCAGTACTTC
TRBV13	.	TRBJ2-7	.	CASSSGRSSYEQYF	TGTGCCAGCAGCTCAGGACGGAGCTCCTACGAGCAGTACTTC
TRBV6-6	.	TRBJ2-7	TRBD1	CASSPAGGTGSHEQYF	TGTGCCAGCAGTCCCGCCGGGGGGACAGGGTCCCACGAGCAGTACTTC
TRBV20-1	few	TRBJ1-4	TRBD1	CSARTGRKLFF	TGCAGTGCGAGGACAGGGCGGAAACTGTTTTTT
TRBV27	.	TRBJ1-1	.	CASSFVEIKAFF	TGTGCCAGCAGTTTTGTAGAGATTAAAGCTTTCTTT
TRBV2	.	TRBJ2-7	.	CASSSSYEQYF	TGTGCCAGCTCTAGCTCCTACGAGCAGTACTTC
TRBV4-2	.	TRBJ2-5	TRBD2	CASSEAGGMSLETQYF	TGTGCCAGCAGTGAAGCGGGAGGGATGAGTTTAGAGACCCAGTACTTC
TRBV9	.	TRBJ1-3	.	CASRPSSSGNTIYF	TGTGCCAGCAGACCTAGTTCCTCTGGAAACACCATATATTTT
TRBV18	.	TRBJ2-3	.	CASSLQGEDTQYF	TGTGCCAGCTCACTACAGGGAGAAGATACGCAGTATTTT
TRBV18	.	TRBJ2-7	TRBD2	CASSPSGRANEQYF	TGTGCCAGCTCCCCTAGCGGGAGGGCCAACGAGCAGTACTTC
TRBV14	once	TRBJ2-1	.	CASRGLAINEQFF	TGTGCCAGCAGGGGGCTAGCGATCAATGAGCAGTTCTTC
TRBV14	.	TRBJ2-1	.	CASSQARGISYNEQFF	TGTGCCAGCAGCCAAGCGCGAGGGATCTCCTACAATGAGCAGTTCTTC
TRBV7-6	.	TRBJ1-5	TRBD1	CASSLGQGGEQPQHF	TGTGCCAGCAGCTTAGGGCAGGGGGGTGAACAGCCCCAGCATTTT
TRBV10-3	.	TRBJ2-2	.	CAIKILNTGELFF	TGTGCCATCAAAATACTTAACACCGGGGAGCTGTTTTTT
TRBV10-3	.	TRBJ2-2	.	CATAGTPRDGELFF	TGTGCCACCGCGGGAACTCCTCGGGACGGGGAGCTGTTTTTT
TRBV18	.	TRBJ1-5	TRBD1	CASSDLQGAGQPQHF	TGTGCCAGCTCAGATCTACAGGGGGCCGGTCAGCCCCAGCATTTT
TRBV7-8	.	TRBJ2-3	.	CASSPTGDTQYF	TGTGCCAGCAGCCCAACCGGAGATACGCAGTATTTT
TRBV6-1	.	TRBJ2-7	TRBD2	CASSEISRSGGGYF	TGTGCCAGCAGTGAGATCAGTCGGAGCGGGGGAGGGTACTTC
TRBV27	.	TRBJ2-2	TRBD2	CATHGGRGELFF	TGTGCCACACATGGCGGGAGGGGGGAGCTGTTTTTT
TRBV5-4	.	TRBJ2-4	TRBD1	CASGQGNNIQYF	TGTGCCAGCGGACAGGGGAATAACATTCAGTACTTC
TRBV5-6	.	TRBJ2-1	.	CASSLAWSSYNEQFF	TGTGCCAGCAGCTTGGCCTGGAGCTCCTACAATGAGCAGTTCTTC
TRBV27	.	TRBJ1-4	.	CASSFNSLSYNEKLFF	TGTGCCAGCAGTTTTAACTCCTTATCCTATAATGAAAAACTGTTTTTT
TRBV5-1	.	TRBJ1-1	TRBD1	CASSLGQGFDVEAFF	TGCGCCAGCAGCTTAGGACAGGGGTTCGATGTTGAAGCTTTCTTT
TRBV19	.	TRBJ2-7	TRBD1	CASRGRRGPYEQYF	TGTGCCAGTAGGGGTCGCAGGGGGCCCTACGAGCAGTACTTC
TRBV2	.	TRBJ2-1	.	CASSRQFSYNEQFF	TGTGCCAGCAGTAGACAGTTCTCCTACAATGAGCAGTTCTTC
TRBV5-5	.	TRBJ1-5	.	CASSLGTVSNQPQHF	TGTGCCAGCAGCTTGGGGACAGTTAGCAATCAGCCCCAGCATTTT
TRBV18	.	TRBJ2-7	.	CASSPLEGSSYEQYF	TGTGCCAGCTCACCTCTCGAGGGCAGCTCCTACGAGCAGTACTTC
TRBV27	once	TRBJ1-2	.	CASSLYPRVDGYTF	TGTGCCAGCAGTCTATACCCACGGGTCGACGGCTACACCTTC
TRBV18	.	TRBJ2-1	TRBD2	CASSRGTSGGYNEQFF	TGTGCCAGCTCACGGGGGACTAGCGGAGGCTACAATGAGCAGTTCTTC
TRBV10-3	.	TRBJ1-1	TRBD1	CAIQGARSTEAFF	TGTGCCATCCAGGGGGCCAGGAGCACTGAAGCTTTCTTT